This T cell receptor (beta chain) was retrieved from a study of STAT5B mutations in CD4+ large granular lymphocyte leukemia. General observations from the study: 25% of private leukemic clonotypes occurred rarely in other patients' non-leukemic repertoires. 8/27 top patient clones versus 2/35 control clones were TRBV06-family.

This was a survey-level run. Method: immunoSEQ multiplex PCR; TCRdb's copy keeps in-frame clones and lacks some. The table shows 20,000 or so clones, with over 70% occurring only once. Remarks on this clone: No antigen is known for it.

V was clipped by 5 bases and J by 2 bases; unmatched bases: 5. Germline V gene sequence: CDR1 SEHNR, CDR2 FQNEAQ (reference sequence). The length of the CDR3 is 16 residues. The TCR comes from a human donor in good health. This chain uses TRBV7-9 with TRBJ2-5, with TRBD2 matching 13 bases. Input material: CD4+ T cells from blood buffy coats. The CDR3 sequence: CASSPGTSGIQETQYF. The CDR3 DNA reads TGTGCCAGCAGCCCCGGGACTAGCGGGATTCAAGAGACCCAGTACTTC.